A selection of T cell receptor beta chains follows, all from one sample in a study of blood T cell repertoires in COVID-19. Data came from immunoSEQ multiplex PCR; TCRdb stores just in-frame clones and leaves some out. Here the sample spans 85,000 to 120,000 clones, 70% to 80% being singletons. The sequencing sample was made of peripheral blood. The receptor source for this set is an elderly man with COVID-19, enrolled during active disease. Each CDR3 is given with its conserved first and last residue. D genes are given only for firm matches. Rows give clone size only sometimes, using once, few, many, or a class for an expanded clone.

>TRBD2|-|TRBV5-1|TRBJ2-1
CASGLTGTSVNEQFF
TGCGCCAGCGGCCTGACTGGGACTAGCGTTAATGAGCAGTTCTTC
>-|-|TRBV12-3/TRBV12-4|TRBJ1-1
CASSPRGGTEAFF
TGTGCCAGCAGTCCAAGGGGGGGGACTGAAGCTTTCTTT
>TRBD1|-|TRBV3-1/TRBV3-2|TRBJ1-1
CASSQRATGGAREAFF
TGTGCCAGCAGCCAAAGGGCGACAGGGGGCGCAAGAGAAGCTTTCTTT
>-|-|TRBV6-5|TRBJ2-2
CACASGNTGELFF
TGTGCCTGCGCTTCGGGAAACACCGGGGAGCTGTTTTTT
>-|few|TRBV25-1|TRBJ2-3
CASSGLQGDTQYF
TGTGCCAGCAGTGGACTGCAGGGAGATACGCAGTATTTT
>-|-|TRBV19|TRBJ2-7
CASSELWGTSYEQYF
TGTGCCAGTAGCGAACTTTGGGGCACTTCCTACGAGCAGTACTTC
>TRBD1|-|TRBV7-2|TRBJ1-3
CASSLGQGDTIYF
TGTGCCAGCAGCCTGGGACAGGGAGACACCATATATTTT
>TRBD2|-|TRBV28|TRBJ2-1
CASSSPTSGEMNEQFF
TGTGCCAGCAGTTCCCCGACTAGCGGGGAGATGAATGAGCAGTTCTTC
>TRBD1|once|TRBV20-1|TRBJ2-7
CSASDRDSYEQYF
TGCAGTGCTAGTGACAGGGACTCCTACGAGCAGTACTTC
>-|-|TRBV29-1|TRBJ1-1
CSVRLRDARRPEAFF
TGCAGCGTGCGACTGCGGGACGCTCGGCGCCCTGAAGCTTTCTTT
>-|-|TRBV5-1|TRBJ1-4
CASPFFWGGSSEKLFF
TGCGCCAGCCCCTTCTTTTGGGGGGGCTCTAGTGAAAAACTGTTTTTT
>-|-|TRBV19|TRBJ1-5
CASSIERFQPQHF
TGTGCCAGTAGTATAGAACGGTTCCAGCCCCAGCATTTT
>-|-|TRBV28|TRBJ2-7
CASSLLEGSEQYF
TGTGCCAGCAGTTTATTGGAGGGCTCCGAGCAGTACTTC
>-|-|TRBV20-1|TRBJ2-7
CSASIAYEQYF
TGCAGTGCTTCTATAGCGTACGAGCAGTACTTC
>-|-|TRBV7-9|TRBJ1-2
CASSLVGDYGYTF
TGTGCCAGCAGCTTAGTAGGGGACTATGGCTACACCTTC
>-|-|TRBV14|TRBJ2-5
CASRETQYF
TGTGCCAGCCGGGAGACCCAGTACTTC
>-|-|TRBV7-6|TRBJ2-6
CASSLVSGAGANVLTF
TGTGCCAGCAGCTTAGTCTCAGGGGCTGGGGCCAACGTCCTGACTTTC
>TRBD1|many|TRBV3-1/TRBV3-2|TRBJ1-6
CASSQIRGRSPLHF
TGTGCCAGCAGCCAGATCAGGGGGCGTTCACCCCTCCACTTT
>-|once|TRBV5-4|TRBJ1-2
CASSRGEGSPNYGYTF
TGTGCCAGCAGCCGGGGGGAAGGATCCCCTAACTATGGCTACACCTTC
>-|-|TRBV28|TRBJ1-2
CASNPSFRVVYGYTF
TGTGCCAGCAACCCTTCATTCAGGGTAGTCTATGGCTACACCTTC
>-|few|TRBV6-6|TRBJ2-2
CASTGVGAPGELFF
TGTGCCAGCACAGGGGTGGGAGCACCCGGGGAGCTGTTTTTT
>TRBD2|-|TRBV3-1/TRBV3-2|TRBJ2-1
CASSLGGSGFF
TGTGCCAGCAGCCTGGGCGGGAGTGGGTTCTTC
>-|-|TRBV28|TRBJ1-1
CASSSLGPGGAEAFF
TGTGCCAGCAGTTCCTTAGGGCCGGGAGGAGCTGAAGCTTTCTTT
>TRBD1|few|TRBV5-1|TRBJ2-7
CASTRTGTYEQYF
TGCGCCAGCACCCGGACAGGAACCTACGAGCAGTACTTC
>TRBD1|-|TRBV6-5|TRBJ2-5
CASNGQGAGETQYF
TGTGCCAGCAATGGACAGGGGGCAGGAGAGACCCAGTACTTC
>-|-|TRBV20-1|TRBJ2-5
CSAHAAQYF
TGCAGTGCGCACGCGGCCCAGTACTTC
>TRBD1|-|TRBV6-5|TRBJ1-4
CAIPQGTGNEKLFF
TGTGCCATCCCTCAAGGGACAGGAAATGAAAAACTGTTTTTT
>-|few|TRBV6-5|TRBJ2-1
CASSFEPRYNEQFF
TGTGCCAGCAGTTTCGAACCCCGGTACAATGAGCAGTTCTTC
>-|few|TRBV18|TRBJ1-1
CASSPAGTEAFF
TGTGCCAGCTCACCAGCCGGCACTGAAGCTTTCTTT
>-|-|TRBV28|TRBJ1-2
CASSLHGTNYGYTF
TGTGCCAGCAGTTTGCACGGTACTAACTATGGCTACACCTTC
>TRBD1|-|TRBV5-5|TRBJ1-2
CASSIWTGGAGGYTF
TGTGCCAGCAGCATCTGGACAGGGGGCGCTGGGGGCTACACCTTC
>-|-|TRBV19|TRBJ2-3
CASREADTQYF
TGTGCCAGTAGGGAGGCAGATACGCAGTATTTT
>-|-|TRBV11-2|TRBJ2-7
CASSLLSYEQYF
TGTGCCAGCAGCCTCCTCTCCTACGAGCAGTACTTC
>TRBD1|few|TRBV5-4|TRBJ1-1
CASSIQGINTEAFF
TGTGCCAGCAGCATACAGGGGATCAACACTGAAGCTTTCTTT
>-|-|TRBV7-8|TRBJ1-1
CASSLGAGYTEAFF
TGTGCCAGCAGCTTAGGCGCAGGGTACACTGAAGCTTTCTTT
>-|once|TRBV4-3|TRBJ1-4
CASSQDPGTRGEKLFF
TGCGCCAGCAGCCAAGATCCCGGGACTAGAGGAGAAAAACTGTTTTTT
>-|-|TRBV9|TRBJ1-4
CASSARAPAVEKLFF
TGTGCCAGCAGCGCCAGGGCCCCGGCGGTTGAAAAACTGTTTTTT
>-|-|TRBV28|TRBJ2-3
CASSFPGADTQYF
TGTGCCAGCAGTTTCCCGGGGGCAGATACGCAGTATTTT
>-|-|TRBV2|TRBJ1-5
CASSAQAGTTNQPQHF
TGTGCCAGCAGTGCCCAAGCCGGGACAACAAATCAGCCCCAGCATTTT
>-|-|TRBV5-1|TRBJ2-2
CASSVQGAPNTGELFF
TGCGCCAGCAGCGTACAAGGGGCTCCTAACACCGGGGAGCTGTTTTTT
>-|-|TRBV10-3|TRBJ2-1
CAVQGSYNEQFF
TGTGCCGTCCAGGGCTCCTACAATGAGCAGTTCTTC
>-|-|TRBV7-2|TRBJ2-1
CASRIDRAPRGEQFF
TGTGCCAGCAGGATAGATCGCGCCCCCCGAGGGGAGCAGTTCTTC
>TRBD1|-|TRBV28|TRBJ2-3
CASSAPGTAYTDTQYF
TGTGCCAGCAGTGCCCCCGGGACAGCCTACACAGATACGCAGTATTTT
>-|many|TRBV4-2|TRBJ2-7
CASSQEAGNAGEQYF
TGTGCCAGCAGCCAAGAGGCAGGGAACGCGGGGGAGCAGTACTTC
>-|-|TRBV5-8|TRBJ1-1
CASSLGQGRNTEAFF
TGTGCCAGCAGCTTGGGTCAGGGGAGGAACACTGAAGCTTTCTTT